This paragraph reports one T cell receptor (beta chain). These data originate in a study of cytomegalovirus exposure and HLA in healthy donors. Overall study: Most genotyped donors, 75% to 85% of around 370, had Caucasian-associated genetic ancestry.

The PCR made use of 60 Vbeta and 13 Jbeta primers. Libraries were prepared by immunoSEQ multiplex PCR; TCRdb keeps only in-frame clonotypes and omits some of them. Among 150,000 to 200,000 clones, roughly 88% were seen once, and the ten largest hold approximately 8.5%. This CDR3 has 14 residues. Trimming pared 4 bases from V and 0 bases from J, leaving 8 bases between. Germline V gene data show CDR1 as MNHNS and CDR2 as SASEGT. Specimen: PBMCs. This TCR derives from a young man in good health and CMV-seropositive. The chain has TRBV6-1 and TRBJ2-3; D not resolved. In nucleotides, the CDR3 is TGTGCCAGCAGTGTAGAACAGAGCACAGATACGCAGTATTTT. This translates into CASSVEQSTDTQYF.